The rows below give T cell receptor beta chains drawn from one sample of a study of T-cell memory formation after mild COVID-19. TCRdb ran MiXCR on the 5' RACE reads and lists one entry per CDR3 protein. This repertoire shows over 500,000 distinct CDR3 sequences, around 16% found once; its top ten account for about 7.4%. Sequences were obtained from PBMCs or a T cell subset sorted from them (not recorded which). The receptors were sampled from an adult woman who had mild COVID-19 (a few samples of this study predate the infection). Cell type and time point are not known. Each CDR3 is given with its conserved first and last residue. D genes are given only for firm matches. The size field is filled for only some rows; it gives once, few, many or a size class.

J,D,V,length,size,DNA,CDR3
TRBJ2-2,-,TRBV5-6,14,-,TGTGCCAGCAGTATAGGAAGCAACACCGGGGAGCTGTTTTTT,CASSIGSNTGELFF
TRBJ1-1,-,TRBV19,11,-,TGTGCCAGTAATTGGAACACTGAAGCTTTCTTT,CASNWNTEAFF
TRBJ2-7,TRBD2,TRBV4-3,18,few,TGCGCCAGCAGCCAAGATATTCGACTAGCGGGAGGGACCTACGAGCAGTACTTC,CASSQDIRLAGGTYEQYF
TRBJ2-2,-,TRBV7-2,18,-,TGTGCCGGCAGCTCACTCGTGCCGGGACACCTGAACACCGGGGAGCTGTTTTTT,CAGSSLVPGHLNTGELFF
TRBJ2-1,-,TRBV7-8,15,-,TGTGCCAGCAGCTTAGTAGGGGGGAACTGCAATGAGCAGTTCTTC,CASSLVGGNCNEQFF
TRBJ2-1,TRBD1,TRBV10-3,16,-,TGTGCCATCAGTGACCCCAACAGGGGTCGCCACAATGAGCAGTTCTTC,CAISDPNRGRHNEQFF
TRBJ1-1,TRBD1,TRBV12-3/TRBV12-4,15,few,TGTGCCAGCAGTTTAAGGGACAGGCCGAACACTGAAGCTTTCTTT,CASSLRDRPNTEAFF
TRBJ1-5,TRBD1,TRBV20-1,15,-,TGCAGTGCCTCAGGACAGGCTTATAGCAATCAGCCCCAGCATTTT,CSASGQAYSNQPQHF
TRBJ1-5,-,TRBV2,16,few,TGTGCCAGCAGTGGAGGCCCCGGTTCCACTAATCAGCCCCAGCATTTT,CASSGGPGSTNQPQHF
TRBJ1-1,-,TRBV18,13,few,TGTGCCAGCTCACCCCCGTGGGGGCCTGAAGCTTTCTTT,CASSPPWGPEAFF
TRBJ2-1,-,TRBV18,12,-,TGTGCCAGCTCCCCAAACATAAATGAGCAGTTCTTC,CASSPNINEQFF
TRBJ2-3,-,TRBV13,12,few,TGTGCCAGCAGCTCCCCCTCGGATACGCAGTATTTT,CASSSPSDTQYF
TRBJ2-5,-,TRBV12-3/TRBV12-4,11,few,TGTGCCAGCAGTGAGACGGAGACCCAGTACTTC,CASSETETQYF
TRBJ2-2,-,TRBV2,14,many,TGTGCCAGCAGTGCCGGTAGGAACACCGGGGAGCTGTTTTTT,CASSAGRNTGELFF
TRBJ2-3,-,TRBV12-3/TRBV12-4,14,-,TGTGCCAGCACCCAGGGCCACTCGTTAGATACGCAGTATTTT,CASTQGHSLDTQYF
TRBJ2-3,-,TRBV20-1,12,-,TGCAGTGCTAGTACGGGCACAGATACGCAGTATTTT,CSASTGTDTQYF
TRBJ2-3,-,TRBV5-1,14,many,TGCGCCAGCAGCCCCCTCGGGAGTAAAGATACGCAGTATTTT,CASSPLGSKDTQYF
TRBJ2-5,-,TRBV7-6,16,-,TGTGCCAGCAGCCCCGCCAAGGCCTGGGAGCAAGAGACCCAGTACTTC,CASSPAKAWEQETQYF
TRBJ2-1,TRBD1,TRBV12-3/TRBV12-4,14,-,TGTGCCAGCATGGGGACAGGGACTTACAATGAGCAGTTCTTC,CASMGTGTYNEQFF
TRBJ2-5,-,TRBV19,12,few,TGTGCCAGTAGAGACGGTCAGAGGACCCAGTACTTC,CASRDGQRTQYF
TRBJ1-2,TRBD1,TRBV2,14,-,TGTGCCAGCAAAGGGACAGGAGACTTCTATGGCTACACCTTC,CASKGTGDFYGYTF
TRBJ2-5,TRBD2,TRBV20-1,18,-,TGCAGTGCTAGAGATTTCGAGGGACTAGCGGTCTTCCAAGAGACCCAGTACTTC,CSARDFEGLAVFQETQYF
TRBJ1-3,-,TRBV7-9,14,-,TGTGCCAGCAGCAGAGACAGTTTTCGAAACACCATATATTTT,CASSRDSFRNTIYF
TRBJ2-7,-,TRBV2,13,few,TGTGCCAGTAGAGACAGATTAAACTACGAGCAGTACTTC,CASRDRLNYEQYF
TRBJ1-1,-,TRBV5-6,17,few,TGTGCCAGCAGCTTGGGGTTGGGGGTTGGAATGAACACTGAAGCTTTCTTT,CASSLGLGVGMNTEAFF
TRBJ1-2,TRBD1,TRBV5-1,13,-,TGCGCCAGCAGCTGGGAACAGGGGTCCGGCTACACCTTC,CASSWEQGSGYTF
TRBJ2-3,-,TRBV3-1,13,few,TGTGCCAGCAGCCAAGCCGTAACAGATACGCAGTATTTT,CASSQAVTDTQYF
TRBJ2-1,-,TRBV9,17,-,TGTGCCAGCAGCGTTGAAAGCGGGCCCACAATTCTCTTAGAGAAGTTCTTC,CASSVESGPTILLEKFF
TRBJ1-2,-,TRBV7-9,15,-,TGTGCCAGCAGCCCCGGGGCAGCTCCCTACACCGGCTACACCTTC,CASSPGAAPYTGYTF
TRBJ2-1,TRBD2,TRBV24-1,17,few,TGTGCCACCAGTGACCATCAGGGACTAGCGGATTACAATGAGCAGTTCTTC,CATSDHQGLADYNEQFF
TRBJ2-3,-,TRBV12-3/TRBV12-4,11,many,TGTGCCAGCAGCCTCGGAGATACGCAGTATTTT,CASSLGDTQYF
TRBJ2-7,-,TRBV5-6,13,-,TGTGCCAGCAGTTGGGCCCCGGACTACGAGCAGTACTTC,CASSWAPDYEQYF
TRBJ2-3,-,TRBV5-6,14,many,TGTGCCAGCAGCTCGCCCCGGGCCACAGATACGCAGTATTTT,CASSSPRATDTQYF
TRBJ2-3,TRBD2,TRBV5-1,14,-,TGCGCCAGCAGCTTGATTAGCGGGAGGGATACGCAGTATTTT,CASSLISGRDTQYF
TRBJ2-5,-,TRBV20-1,14,-,TGCAGTGCTAGAGATCGAGGGGTAGTTGAGACCCAGTACTTC,CSARDRGVVETQYF
TRBJ2-7,TRBD2,TRBV3-1,16,-,TGTGCCAGCAGCCATCCCGGGACTAGCGGGATCTACGAGCAGTACTTC,CASSHPGTSGIYEQYF
TRBJ1-1,-,TRBV7-6,15,few,TGTGCCAGCAGCAGCCAAAGCGACGGGGGTACTGAAGCTTTCTTT,CASSSQSDGGTEAFF
TRBJ1-4,-,TRBV29-1,12,few,TGCAGCGTTGCCCACCTAAATGAAAAACTGTTTTTT,CSVAHLNEKLFF
TRBJ2-2,-,TRBV5-6,15,few,TGTGCCAGCAGCTTGTTCAGAGGACCGCCCGGGGAGCTGTTTTTT,CASSLFRGPPGELFF
TRBJ2-2,TRBD1,TRBV24-1,15,-,TGTGCCACCAGGGGGACAGGGCCAAACACCGGGGAGCTGTTTTTT,CATRGTGPNTGELFF
TRBJ2-7,TRBD2,TRBV20-1,12,few,TGCAGTGCTGTAGCGGGAGTTCACGAGCAGTACTTC,CSAVAGVHEQYF
TRBJ1-1,-,TRBV6-6,16,few,TGTGCCAGCAGCTCCGGGGAGACACCCCCGAACACTGAAGCTTTCTTT,CASSSGETPPNTEAFF
TRBJ1-1,-,TRBV12-3/TRBV12-4,15,-,TGTGCCAGCAGTTTATTTGGGACACAGAACACTGAAGCTTTCTTT,CASSLFGTQNTEAFF
TRBJ2-7,TRBD1,TRBV5-1,15,few,TGCGCCAGCAGCGTAACCGGGACAGGGTCCTACGAGCAGTACTTC,CASSVTGTGSYEQYF
TRBJ2-7,-,TRBV6-6,17,-,TGTGCCAGCAGTTACCAGGCAGACGAAAGGTTAGCCTACGAGCAGTACTTC,CASSYQADERLAYEQYF
TRBJ2-7,TRBD1,TRBV12-3/TRBV12-4,15,-,TGTGCCAGCAGTTTTAAGGTACAGGGGGCAGTCGAGCAGTACTTC,CASSFKVQGAVEQYF
TRBJ1-1,TRBD1,TRBV5-1,12,-,TGCGCCAGCAGCCAACAGGGGTCCAAAGCTTTCTTT,CASSQQGSKAFF
TRBJ2-5,-,TRBV21-1,13,few,TGTGCCAGCAGTGGGACAGATAAAGAGACCCAGTACTTC,CASSGTDKETQYF
TRBJ1-6,-,TRBV5-4,14,few,TGTGCCAGCAGCCGTGACAAGGGGACGTCACCCCTCCACTTT,CASSRDKGTSPLHF
TRBJ2-7,-,TRBV24-1,16,few,TGTGCCACCAGTGATACGGCCACAGGGAGATCTGACGAGCAGTACTTC,CATSDTATGRSDEQYF
TRBJ2-1,TRBD2,TRBV12-3/TRBV12-4,19,few,TGTGCCAGCAGTCCCAACCCCCGACAGCTCGCGCGGGGGGTAGATGAGCAGTTCTTC,CASSPNPRQLARGVDEQFF
TRBJ2-6,-,TRBV7-3,15,few,TGTGCCAGCAGCCTATCCGCCTCTGGGGCCAACGTCCTGACTTTC,CASSLSASGANVLTF
TRBJ2-3,-,TRBV12-3/TRBV12-4,15,-,TGTGCCAGCAGTTTGTTAGCACAACCCACAGATACGCAGTATTTT,CASSLLAQPTDTQYF
TRBJ2-5,-,TRBV23-1,20,few,TGCGCCAGCAGTCAATCGCGGAACCCGGGACGGCTATCCGTTAGGGAGACCCAGTACTTC,CASSQSRNPGRLSVRETQYF
TRBJ2-7,-,TRBV20-1,12,few,TGCAGTGCACCGGACAGTCCTACGAAGCAGTACTTC,CSAPDSPTKQYF
TRBJ2-3,TRBD2,TRBV7-2,18,few,TGTGCCAGCAGCTTAAAGTGGCTAGCGGGAGGGCCGGTAGATACGCAGTATTTT,CASSLKWLAGGPVDTQYF
TRBJ2-7,TRBD1,TRBV19,13,-,TGTGCCAGTAGTGATGACAGGGACTACGAGCAGTACTTC,CASSDDRDYEQYF
TRBJ2-3,TRBD2,TRBV20-1,14,-,TGCAGTGCTAGCTCTAGCGGGAGAAGTGATACGCAGTATTTT,CSASSSGRSDTQYF
TRBJ1-2,TRBD1,TRBV7-8,16,few,TGTGCCAGTTTACCGTCGACAGGGGTGCTGTTGGATGGCTACACCTTC,CASLPSTGVLLDGYTF